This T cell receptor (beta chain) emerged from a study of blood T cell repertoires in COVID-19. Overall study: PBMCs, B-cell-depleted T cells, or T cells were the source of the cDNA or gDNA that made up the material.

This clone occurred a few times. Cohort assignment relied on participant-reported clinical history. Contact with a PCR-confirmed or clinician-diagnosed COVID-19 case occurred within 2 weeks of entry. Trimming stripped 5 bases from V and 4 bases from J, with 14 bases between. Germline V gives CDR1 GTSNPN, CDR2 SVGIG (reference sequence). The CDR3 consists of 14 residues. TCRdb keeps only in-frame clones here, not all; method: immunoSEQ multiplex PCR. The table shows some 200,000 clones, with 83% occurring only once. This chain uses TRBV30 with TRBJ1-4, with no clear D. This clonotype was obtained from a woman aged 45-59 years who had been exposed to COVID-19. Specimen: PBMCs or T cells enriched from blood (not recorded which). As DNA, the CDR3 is TGTGCCTGGGGGCGTCCCGATTATAATGAAAAACTGTTTTTT. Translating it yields CAWGRPDYNEKLFF.